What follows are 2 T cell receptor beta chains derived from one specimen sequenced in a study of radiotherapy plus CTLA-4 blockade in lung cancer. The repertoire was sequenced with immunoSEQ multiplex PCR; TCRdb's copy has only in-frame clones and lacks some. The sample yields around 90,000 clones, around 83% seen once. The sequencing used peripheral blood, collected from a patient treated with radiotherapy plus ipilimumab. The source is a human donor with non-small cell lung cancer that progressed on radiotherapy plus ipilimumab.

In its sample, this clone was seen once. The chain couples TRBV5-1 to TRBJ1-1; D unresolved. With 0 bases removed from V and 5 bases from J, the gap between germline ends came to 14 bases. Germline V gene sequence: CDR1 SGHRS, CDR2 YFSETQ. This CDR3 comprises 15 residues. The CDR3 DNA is TGCGCCAGCAGCTTGGATCCGGGCTTTTGGACTGAAGCTTTCTTT. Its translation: CASSLDPGFWTEAFF.

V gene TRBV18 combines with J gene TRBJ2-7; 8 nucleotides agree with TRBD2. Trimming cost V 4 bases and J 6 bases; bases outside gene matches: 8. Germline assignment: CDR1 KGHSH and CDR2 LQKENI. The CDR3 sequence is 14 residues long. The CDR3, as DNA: TGTGCCAGCTCACTTCAGCAAAGCGGGAGCGAGCAGTACTTC. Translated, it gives CASSLQQSGSEQYF. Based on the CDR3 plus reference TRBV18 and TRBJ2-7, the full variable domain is NAGVMQNPRHLVRRRGQEARLRCSPMKGHSHVYWYRQLPEEGLKFMVYLQKENIIDESGMPKERFSAEFPKEGPSILRIQQVVRGDSAAYFCASSLQQSGSEQYFGPGTRLTVT.